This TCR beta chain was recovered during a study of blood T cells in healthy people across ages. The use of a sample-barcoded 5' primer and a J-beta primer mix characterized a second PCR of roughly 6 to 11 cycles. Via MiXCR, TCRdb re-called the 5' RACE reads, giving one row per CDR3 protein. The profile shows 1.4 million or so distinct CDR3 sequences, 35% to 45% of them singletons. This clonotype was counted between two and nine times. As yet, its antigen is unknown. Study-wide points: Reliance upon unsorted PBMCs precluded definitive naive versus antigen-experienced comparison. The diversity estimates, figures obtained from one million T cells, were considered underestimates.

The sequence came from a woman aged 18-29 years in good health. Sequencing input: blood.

The CDR3 coding sequence is TGCGCCAGCAGCTTGAATAGTGTGGCCTACAATGAGCAGTTCTTC. Its protein product is CASSLNSVAYNEQFF. The chain employs TRBV5-1 and TRBJ2-1; D gene unclear. V dropped 1 base and J dropped 2 bases, with 10 bases sitting between them. CDR3 length equals 15 residues. Germline-derived CDR1 and CDR2 are SGHRS and YFSETQ.